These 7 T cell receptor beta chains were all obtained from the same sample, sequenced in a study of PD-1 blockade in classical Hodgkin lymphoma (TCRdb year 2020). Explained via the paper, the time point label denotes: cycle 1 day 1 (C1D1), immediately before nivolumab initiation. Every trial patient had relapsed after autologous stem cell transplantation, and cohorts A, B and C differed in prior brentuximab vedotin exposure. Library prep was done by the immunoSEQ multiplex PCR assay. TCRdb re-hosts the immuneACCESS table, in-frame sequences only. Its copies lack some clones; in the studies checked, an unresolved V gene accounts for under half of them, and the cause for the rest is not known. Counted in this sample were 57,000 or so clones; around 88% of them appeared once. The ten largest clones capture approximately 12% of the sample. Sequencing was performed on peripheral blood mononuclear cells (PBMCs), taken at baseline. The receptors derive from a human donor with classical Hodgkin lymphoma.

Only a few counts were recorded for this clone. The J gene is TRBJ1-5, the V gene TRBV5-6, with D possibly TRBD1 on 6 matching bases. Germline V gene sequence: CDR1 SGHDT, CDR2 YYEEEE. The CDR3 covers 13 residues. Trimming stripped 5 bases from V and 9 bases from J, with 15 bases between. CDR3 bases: TGTGCCAGCAGGCGGCTGGGACAAGGGCCCCAGCATTTT. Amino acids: CASRRLGQGPQHF.

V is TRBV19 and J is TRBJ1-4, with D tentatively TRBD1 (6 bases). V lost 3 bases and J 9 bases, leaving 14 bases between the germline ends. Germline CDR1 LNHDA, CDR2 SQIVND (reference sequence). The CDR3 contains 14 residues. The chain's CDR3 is CASSIAGDFKKLFF. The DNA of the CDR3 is TGTGCCAGTAGTATTGCAGGGGATTTTAAAAAACTGTTTTTT.

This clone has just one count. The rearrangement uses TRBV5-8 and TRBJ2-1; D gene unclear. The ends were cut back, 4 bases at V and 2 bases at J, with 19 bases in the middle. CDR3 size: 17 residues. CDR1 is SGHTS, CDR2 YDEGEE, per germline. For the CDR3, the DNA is TGTGCCAGCAGCCCCCCTCCGATCCGTCCCGCCTACAATGAGCAGTTCTTC. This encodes CASSPPPIRPAYNEQFF.

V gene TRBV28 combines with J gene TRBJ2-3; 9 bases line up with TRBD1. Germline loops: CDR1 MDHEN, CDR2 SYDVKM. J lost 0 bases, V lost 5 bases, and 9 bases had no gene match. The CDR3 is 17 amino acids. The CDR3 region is CASSPRTGVGSTDTQYF. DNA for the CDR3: TGTGCCAGCAGTCCAAGGACAGGGGTTGGTAGCACAGATACGCAGTATTTT.

CDR3: CSVEMDEQYF. CDR3 nucleotide sequence: TGCAGCGTTGAAATGGACGAGCAGTACTTC. The genes are TRBV29-1 and TRBJ2-7; D is undetermined. The CDR3 loop spans 10 amino acids. Germline V gene lookup returns CDR1 SQVTM and CDR2 ANQGSEA. Trimming shortened V by 2 bases and J by 5 bases, and 4 bases separated the two germline ends.

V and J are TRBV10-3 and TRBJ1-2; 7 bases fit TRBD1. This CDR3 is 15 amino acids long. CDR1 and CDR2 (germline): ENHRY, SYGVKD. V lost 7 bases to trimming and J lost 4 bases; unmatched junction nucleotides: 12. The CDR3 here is CAITSGTVGLYGYTF. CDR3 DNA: TGTGCCATCACCTCAGGGACAGTCGGACTCTATGGCTACACCTTC.

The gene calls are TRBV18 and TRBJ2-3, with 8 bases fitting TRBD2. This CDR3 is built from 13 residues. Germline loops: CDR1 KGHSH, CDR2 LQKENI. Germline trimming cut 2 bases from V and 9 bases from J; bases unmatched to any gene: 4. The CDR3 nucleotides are TGTGCCAGCTCACCAGGGGCTAGCGGGACGCAGTATTTT. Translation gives CASSPGASGTQYF.